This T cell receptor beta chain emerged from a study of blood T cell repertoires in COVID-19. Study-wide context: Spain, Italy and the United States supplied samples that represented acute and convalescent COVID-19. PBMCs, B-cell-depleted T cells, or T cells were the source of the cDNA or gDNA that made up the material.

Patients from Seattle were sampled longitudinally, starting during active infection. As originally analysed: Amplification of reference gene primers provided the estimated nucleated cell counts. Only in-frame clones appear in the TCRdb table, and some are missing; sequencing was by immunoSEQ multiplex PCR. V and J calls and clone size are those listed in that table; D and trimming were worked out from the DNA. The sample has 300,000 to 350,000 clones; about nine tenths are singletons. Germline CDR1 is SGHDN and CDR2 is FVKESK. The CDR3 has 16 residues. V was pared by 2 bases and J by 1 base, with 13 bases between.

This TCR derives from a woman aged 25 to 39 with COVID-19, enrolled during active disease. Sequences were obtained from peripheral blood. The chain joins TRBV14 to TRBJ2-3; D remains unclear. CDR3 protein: CASSQRRSIGTDTQYF. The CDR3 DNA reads TGTGCCAGCAGCCAAAGGCGGTCAATAGGCACAGATACGCAGTATTTT.